The 11 T cell receptor beta chains presented below share a single source sample, sequenced in a study of T cell clonotyping in hematopoietic cell transplantation. The repertoire was sequenced with immunoSEQ multiplex PCR; TCRdb's copy has only in-frame clones and lacks some. The sample has under 10,000 clones, approximately 87% seen once. The sample in question was PBMCs, obtained 180 days after allogeneic stem cell transplant. Every receptor here comes from a human patient who had an allogeneic stem cell transplant, so the T cells may come from the graft donor. The donor label of this sample is uncertain. Some clones in this sample may be carry-over from other donors' samples.

The V call is TRBV7-6, the J call TRBJ2-3; a weak D match, TRBD1 (6 bases). Germline values: CDR1 SGHVS, CDR2 FNYEAQ. CDR3 size: 17 residues. V was pared by 0 bases and J by 4 bases, with 17 bases between. As DNA, the CDR3 is TGTGCCAGCAGCTTAGCGATACAGGGTGTTGTCGCAGATACGCAGTATTTT. Protein sequence: CASSLAIQGVVADTQYF.

In nucleotides, the CDR3 is TGTGCCAGCAGTGAGGGGGGATACAATGAGCAGTTCTTC. Translating gives CASSEGGYNEQFF. The genes are TRBV6-4 and TRBJ2-1; perhaps TRBD2 as D (6 bases). V lost 3 bases and J 4 bases, leaving 7 bases between the germline ends. The CDR3 runs to 13 residues. CDR1 and CDR2 from the germline V gene are MRHNA and SNTAGT.

Only one count was recorded for this clone. The genes are TRBV19 and TRBJ1-2; D remains unclear. The CDR3 extends over 12 amino acids. Germline V gene data show CDR1 as LNHDA and CDR2 as SQIVND (reference sequence). The germline V and J ends were trimmed by 7 bases and 4 bases, with 10 bases remaining between them. Here the CDR3 reads CASTIGGYGYTF. In DNA, the CDR3 is TGTGCCAGTACCATTGGAGGCTATGGCTACACCTTC.

The rearrangement uses TRBV10-3 and TRBJ2-7, with no clear D. CDR1 is ENHRY and CDR2 is SYGVKD in the germline V gene. There are 16 residues in the CDR3. V lost 2 bases to trimming and J lost 3 bases, with 17 bases between them. CDR3 residues: CAISEPLPAGLYEQYF. CDR3 DNA sequence: TGTGCCATCAGTGAGCCCCTCCCGGCCGGGCTCTACGAGCAGTACTTC.

The chain carries TRBV7-2 and TRBJ2-5, with D possibly TRBD1 on 6 matching bases. This CDR3 comprises 15 residues. Germline CDR1 reads SGHTA; CDR2 reads FQGNSA. V lost 5 bases, J lost 2 bases, and 15 bases lay in between. The CDR3 reads CASSPYRAIQETQYF. The CDR3 DNA reads as TGTGCCAGCAGCCCATACAGGGCGATTCAAGAGACCCAGTACTTC.

This chain connects TRBV11-2 to TRBJ2-1; 8 bases are shared with TRBD2. The CDR3 runs to 16 residues. CDR1 and CDR2 (germline): SGHAT, FQNNGV. V was pared by 5 bases and J by 3 bases, with 9 bases of the junction left unmatched. As DNA, the CDR3 is TGTGCCAGCAGCAAGAAAGCGGGGGACCTCTACAATGAGCAGTTCTTC. It encodes CASSKKAGDLYNEQFF.

This clone was seen a single time. This chain joins TRBV19 and TRBJ1-2; D perhaps matches TRBD1 (6 bases). This CDR3 region has 16 residues. CDR1 is LNHDA and CDR2 is SQIVND in the germline V gene (reference sequence). Trimming pared 1 base from V and 7 bases from J, leaving 19 bases between. The CDR3 bases are TGTGCCAGTAGTATAGGCGACAGGACGAAGACGGGTGGCTACACCTTC. Its translation: CASSIGDRTKTGGYTF. Full variable domain (outside the CDR3, taken from reference TRBV19 and TRBJ1-2): DGGITQSPKYLFRKEGQNVTLSCEQNLNHDAMYWYRQDPGQGLRLIYYSQIVNDFQKGDIAEGYSVSREKKESFPLTVTSAQKNPTAFYLCASSIGDRTKTGGYTFGSGTRLTVV.

This clone was seen more than once but under ten times. The chain combines TRBV5-6 with TRBJ2-2, with D tentatively TRBD1 (6 bases). This CDR3 comprises 16 residues. Germline lookup yields CDR1 SGHDT and CDR2 YYEEEE. V was pared by 1 base and J by 5 bases, with 15 bases between. CDR3 in DNA: TGTGCCAGCAGCTTGTCTCTCAGGGGAGAGACCGGGGAGCTGTTTTTT. Protein: CASSLSLRGETGELFF.

The CDR3 DNA sequence: TGTGCCAGTAGTAGGGTGGGACAGTATGGCTACACCTTC. As protein: CASSRVGQYGYTF. The chain is built from TRBV19 and TRBJ1-2; 7 bases are shared with TRBD1. V lost 4 bases to trimming and J lost 5 bases; unmatched junction nucleotides: 4. CDR3 length: 13 residues. CDR1 LNHDA and CDR2 SQIVND come from the germline V gene (reference sequence).

CDR3 protein: CASSIGRGETEQFF. CDR3 sequence (DNA): TGTGCCAGTAGTATAGGGCGCGGGGAGACTGAGCAGTTCTTC. This chain joins TRBV19 and TRBJ2-1; tentatively, D is TRBD2 (6 bases). This CDR3 spans 14 amino acids. CDR1 LNHDA and CDR2 SQIVND come from the germline V gene (reference sequence). The V end lost 1 base, the J end lost 9 bases, and 13 bases lay between the germline ends.

The chain recombines TRBV9 with TRBJ1-2; D uncertain. From germline, CDR1 is SGDLS and CDR2 YYNGEE. This CDR3 is 14 amino acids long. V was shortened by 0 bases and J by 7 bases, with 13 bases between the two germline ends. The chain's CDR3 is CASSVATWAGGYTF. CDR3 sequence (DNA): TGTGCCAGCAGCGTAGCTACATGGGCCGGTGGCTACACCTTC.